These 11 T cell receptor beta chains were all obtained from the same sample, sequenced in a study of blood T cell repertoires in COVID-19. Sequenced by immunoSEQ multiplex PCR; TCRdb stores in-frame clones only, minus some. The table shows about 80,000 clones, with around 83% occurring only once. The sequencing sample was made of peripheral blood. Receptors originate from a human donor in a cohort sampled during active COVID-19.

The chain is built from TRBV5-1 and TRBJ1-4; no firm D call. CDR3 length equals 12 residues. The germline V and J ends were trimmed by 1 base and 8 bases, with 6 bases remaining between them. The germline V gene encodes CDR1 SGHRS and CDR2 YFSETQ. CDR3 in DNA: TGCGCCAGCAGCTTGAGAGGGGAAAAACTGTTTTTT. Translation: CASSLRGEKLFF.

This clone has more than one count but fewer than ten. The V and J genes are TRBV20-1 and TRBJ2-3; no reliable D call. The CDR3 extends over 14 amino acids. Germline V gene data show CDR1 as DFQATT and CDR2 as SNEGSKA (reference sequence). V lost 3 bases to trimming and J lost 5 bases, with 15 bases between them. This CDR3 is CSASSRRGVDTQYF. As DNA, the CDR3 is TGCAGTGCTAGTTCCCGGCGAGGTGTAGATACGCAGTATTTT.

The chain uses TRBV12-3 or TRBV12-4 and TRBJ1-4, with unresolved D. This CDR3 has 13 amino acids. Trimming cost V 9 bases and J 8 bases, with 16 bases left between them. The CDR3 DNA is TGTGCCAGGGGTGGAACCGGAGAAGAAAAACTGTTTTTT. Its protein is CARGGTGEEKLFF.

The sample holds one count of this clone. The chain couples TRBV4-2 to TRBJ1-2; perhaps TRBD1 as D (6 bases). The V gene's germline CDR1 is LGHNA and CDR2 YNFKEQ. This CDR3 has 15 residues. Trimming cost V 1 base and J 2 bases, with 11 bases left between them. The CDR3 nucleotides read TGTGCCAGCAGCCAAGGGGACAATCTAAACTATGGCTACACCTTC. It codes for CASSQGDNLNYGYTF.

The V gene is TRBV7-2, the J gene TRBJ2-7, with 7 positions matching TRBD2. The CDR3 consists of 13 residues. J gave up 2 bases and V 3 bases, and 1 base lay outside the gene matches. CDR1 is SGHTA, CDR2 FQGNSA, per germline. CDR3 nucleotides: TGTGCCAGCAGCTTGAGCGGGGCCTACGAGCAGTACTTC. The encoded protein is CASSLSGAYEQYF.

This clone was found a few times. The gene calls are TRBV10-3 and TRBJ1-2; D gene uncertain. Per germline, CDR1 ENHRY and CDR2 SYGVKD. The V end lost 7 bases, the J end lost 3 bases, and 9 bases lay between the germline ends. This CDR3 region has 12 residues. The CDR3 coding sequence is TGTGCCATCAAGGGCGGGGACTATGGCTACACCTTC. This translates into CAIKGGDYGYTF.

The chain links TRBV15 to TRBJ2-3; 10 bases map to TRBD2. V gave up 5 bases and J gave up 2 bases; unmatched junction bases: 13. The CDR3 runs 18 residues. The germline V gene has CDR1 LNHNV and CDR2 YYDKDF (reference sequence). The CDR3 DNA sequence: TGTGCCACCAGCCGACAAGGCGGACTAGCGGCCATCACAGATACGCAGTATTTT. Encoded protein: CATSRQGGLAAITDTQYF.

This chain uses TRBV5-1 with TRBJ2-7; 11 bases are a match to TRBD2. Trimming at V came to 1 base and at J to 4 bases, leaving 4 bases not matched to a gene. There are 15 residues in the CDR3. The germline gives CDR1 SGHRS, CDR2 YFSETQ. The CDR3 DNA reads as TGCGCCAGCAGCTTGTTAGCGGGAGGGGCATACGAGCAGTACTTC. This translates into CASSLLAGGAYEQYF.

The chain is built from TRBV11-1 and TRBJ2-4, with 7 bases fitting TRBD2. V was clipped by 3 bases and J by 0 bases; unmatched bases: 2. Germline loops: CDR1 SGHAT, CDR2 FQDESV (reference sequence). The CDR3 runs 15 residues. The DNA for the CDR3 is TGTGCCAGCAGCTTGGGCGGGAGAGCCAAAAACATTCAGTACTTC. The encoded protein is CASSLGGRAKNIQYF. Combining the CDR3 with reference TRBV11-1 and TRBJ2-4 gives the whole variable domain EAEVAQSPRYKITEKSQAVAFWCDPISGHATLYWYRQILGQGPELLVQFQDESVVDDSQLPKDRFSAERLKGVDSTLKIQPAELGDSAMYLCASSLGGRAKNIQYFGAGTRLSVL.

This sequence joins TRBV9 and TRBJ1-2, with a tentative D call TRBD1 (5 bases). Germline CDR1 is SGDLS and CDR2 is YYNGEE. V lost 0 bases and J lost 0, with 12 bases in between. CDR3 length equals 16 residues. The CDR3, as DNA: TGTGCCAGCAGCGTAGGTCTGCGGGACCCTAACTATGGCTACACCTTC. Translation gives CASSVGLRDPNYGYTF.

The chain's CDR3 is CASTPRVVLGSPLHF. The CDR3 DNA sequence: TGTGCCAGCACTCCCAGGGTAGTCCTGGGGTCACCCCTCCACTTT. The gene calls are TRBV7-8 and TRBJ1-6, with D maybe TRBD1 (5 bases). CDR1 is SGHVS, CDR2 FQNEAQ, per germline. CDR3 length equals 15 residues. V lost 7 bases to trimming and J lost 10 bases, with 20 bases between them.